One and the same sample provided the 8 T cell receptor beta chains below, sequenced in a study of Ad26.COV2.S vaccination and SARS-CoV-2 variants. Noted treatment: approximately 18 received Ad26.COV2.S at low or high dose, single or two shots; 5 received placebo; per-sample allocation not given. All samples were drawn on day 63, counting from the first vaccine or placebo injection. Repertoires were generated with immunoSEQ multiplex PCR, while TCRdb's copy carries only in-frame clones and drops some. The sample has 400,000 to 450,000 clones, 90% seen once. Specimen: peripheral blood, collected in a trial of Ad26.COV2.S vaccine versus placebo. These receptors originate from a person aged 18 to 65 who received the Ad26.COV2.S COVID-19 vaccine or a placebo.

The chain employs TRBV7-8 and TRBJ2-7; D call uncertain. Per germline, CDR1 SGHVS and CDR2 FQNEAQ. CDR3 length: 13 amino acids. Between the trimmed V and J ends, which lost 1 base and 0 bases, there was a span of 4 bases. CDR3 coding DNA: TGTGCCAGCAGCTTAGAGGTCTCCTACGAGCAGTACTTC. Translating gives CASSLEVSYEQYF.

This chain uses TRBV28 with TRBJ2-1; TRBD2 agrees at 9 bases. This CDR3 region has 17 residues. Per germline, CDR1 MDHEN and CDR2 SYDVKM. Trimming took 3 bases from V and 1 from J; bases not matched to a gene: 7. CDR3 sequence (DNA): TGTGCCAGCAGTTTGTGGCGGGAGGGCCGTTCCTACAATGAGCAGTTCTTC. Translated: CASSLWREGRSYNEQFF.

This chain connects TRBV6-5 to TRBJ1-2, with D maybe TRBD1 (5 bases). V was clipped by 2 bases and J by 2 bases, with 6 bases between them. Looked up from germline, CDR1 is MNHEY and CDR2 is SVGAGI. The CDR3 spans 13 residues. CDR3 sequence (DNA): TGTGCCAGCAGTTACCACAGGAACTATGGCTACACCTTC. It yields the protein CASSYHRNYGYTF.

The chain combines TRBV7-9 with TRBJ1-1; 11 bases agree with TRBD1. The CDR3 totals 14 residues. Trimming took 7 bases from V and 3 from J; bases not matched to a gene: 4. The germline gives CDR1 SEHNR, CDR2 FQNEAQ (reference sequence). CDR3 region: CASTRGQGDTEAFF. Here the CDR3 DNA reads TGTGCCAGCACCAGGGGACAGGGGGACACTGAAGCTTTCTTT.

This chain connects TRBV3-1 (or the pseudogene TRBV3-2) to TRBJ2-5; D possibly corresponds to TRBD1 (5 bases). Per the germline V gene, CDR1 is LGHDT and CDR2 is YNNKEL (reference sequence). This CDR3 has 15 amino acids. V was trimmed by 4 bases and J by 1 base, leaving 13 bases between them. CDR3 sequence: CASSPSRRGQETQYF. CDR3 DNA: TGTGCCAGCAGCCCCTCCCGTAGGGGCCAAGAGACCCAGTACTTC.

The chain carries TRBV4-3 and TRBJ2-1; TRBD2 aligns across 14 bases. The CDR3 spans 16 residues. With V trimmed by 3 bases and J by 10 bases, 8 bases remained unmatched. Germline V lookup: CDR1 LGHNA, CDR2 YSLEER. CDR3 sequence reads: CASSQTGLAGGGEQFF. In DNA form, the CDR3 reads TGCGCCAGCAGCCAGACCGGACTAGCGGGAGGCGGGGAGCAGTTCTTC.

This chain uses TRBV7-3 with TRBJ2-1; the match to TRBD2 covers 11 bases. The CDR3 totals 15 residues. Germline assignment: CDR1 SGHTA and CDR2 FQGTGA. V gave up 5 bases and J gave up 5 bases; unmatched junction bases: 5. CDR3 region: CASSRLAGKDNEQFF. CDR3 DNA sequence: TGTGCCAGCAGCCGACTAGCGGGAAAAGACAATGAGCAGTTCTTC.

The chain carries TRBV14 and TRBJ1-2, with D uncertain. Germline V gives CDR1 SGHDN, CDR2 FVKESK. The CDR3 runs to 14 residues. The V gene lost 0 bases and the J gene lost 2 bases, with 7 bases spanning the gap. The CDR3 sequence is CASSQDTLNYGYTF. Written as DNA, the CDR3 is TGTGCCAGCAGCCAAGATACCTTAAACTATGGCTACACCTTC.